A selection of T cell receptor beta chains follows, all from one sample in a study of OX40 agonist ivuxolimab in advanced cancers. TCRdb's table, derived via immunoSEQ multiplex PCR, lists solely in-frame clones and lacks some. The sample holds tens of thousands of clones, nearly 80% seen once. The starting material was CD4+ or CD8+ T cells sorted from blood, obtained in a trial of the OX40 agonist ivuxolimab. These receptor sequences come from an adult with an advanced solid tumor such as melanoma, head and neck, liver or kidney cancer. Both conserved end residues are part of each CDR3. The D gene is left open where the match is weak. Clone size is not always given. Where it is, it says once, few, many or a class for expanded clones.

d_call clone_size j_call v_call cdr3_aa cdr3_nt
TRBD1 . TRBJ2-7 TRBV19 CASSLRQGHYEQYF TGTGCCAGTAGCCTCCGACAGGGGCACTACGAGCAGTACTTC
. . TRBJ2-5 TRBV4-1 CASSQVGGVGETQYF TGCGCCAGCAGCCAAGTCGGCGGGGTAGGAGAGACCCAGTACTTC
. . TRBJ1-6 TRBV9 CASSSREGYNSPLHF TGTGCCAGCAGCTCAAGGGAGGGATATAATTCACCCCTCCACTTT
. . TRBJ2-7 TRBV29-1 CSVERLSEGEQYF TGCAGCGTTGAACGCCTCTCCGAGGGCGAGCAGTACTTC
. . TRBJ2-7 TRBV5-8 CASRGAGGYEQYF TGTGCCAGCAGAGGAGCAGGTGGCTACGAGCAGTACTTC
TRBD1 . TRBJ1-1 TRBV10-3 CAISEPGQGRNTEAFF TGTGCCATCAGTGAGCCCGGACAGGGAAGGAACACTGAAGCTTTCTTT
TRBD1 few TRBJ2-1 TRBV5-4 CASSLGAGGVYNEQFF TGTGCCAGCAGCTTGGGTGCAGGGGGCGTCTACAATGAGCAGTTCTTC
. . TRBJ2-1 TRBV28 CASRPGGAYLNDEQFF TGTGCCAGCAGACCAGGAGGGGCCTATTTGAATGATGAGCAGTTCTTC
. . TRBJ1-2 TRBV7-2 CASSLGGSANYGYTF TGTGCCAGCAGCTTAGGAGGGTCTGCCAACTATGGCTACACCTTC
. once TRBJ1-1 TRBV30 CAWNLDRTEQNTEAFF TGTGCCTGGAATTTGGATCGGACAGAGCAGAACACTGAAGCTTTCTTT
. few TRBJ2-7 TRBV10-3 CAISDGKGPYEQYF TGTGCCATCAGTGACGGGAAGGGGCCCTACGAGCAGTACTTC
. . TRBJ1-5 TRBV2 CASSERGLGNQPQHF TGTGCCAGCAGTGAGAGGGGCTTAGGCAATCAGCCCCAGCATTTT
. . TRBJ1-5 TRBV6-5 CASSYLRSNQPQHF TGTGCCAGCAGTTACCTGAGGAGCAATCAGCCCCAGCATTTT
. large TRBJ1-1 TRBV2 CASSEGQLNTEAFF TGTGCCAGCAGTGAAGGGCAGCTGAACACTGAAGCTTTCTTT
TRBD2 . TRBJ2-7 TRBV7-2 CASSLGLAGGRFDEQYF TGTGCCAGCAGCTTAGGTCTAGCGGGGGGGCGATTTGACGAGCAGTACTTC
TRBD2 . TRBJ2-1 TRBV6-5 CASSTVMAGGTEQFF TGTGCCAGCAGTACGGTGATGGCGGGAGGGACTGAGCAGTTCTTC
. . TRBJ2-7 TRBV19 CASSLGTLGEQYF TGTGCCAGTAGCCTCGGGACCCTTGGGGAGCAGTACTTC
TRBD2 few TRBJ2-3 TRBV7-1 CASSNPYSGGAGDTQYF TGTGCCAGCAGCAACCCATATAGCGGGGGGGCTGGAGATACGCAGTATTTT
TRBD2 . TRBJ2-1 TRBV7-9 CASSNGLAGAQFF TGTGCCAGCAGCAACGGACTAGCGGGGGCACAGTTCTTC
TRBD1 . TRBJ2-3 TRBV30 CAWSRTGVYDTQYF TGTGCCTGGAGTCGGACAGGGGTCTACGATACGCAGTATTTT
TRBD1 few TRBJ2-2 TRBV7-3 CASSLYRGNTGELFF TGTGCCAGCAGCTTGTACAGGGGCAACACCGGGGAGCTGTTTTTT
. . TRBJ1-1 TRBV7-3 CASSLLPGTEAFF TGTGCCAGCAGCTTATTGCCTGGCACTGAAGCTTTCTTT
. . TRBJ1-4 TRBV6-1 CASSEAGHGQSLSNEKLFF TGTGCCAGCAGTGAAGCGGGACATGGACAGTCGTTATCTAATGAAAAACTGTTTTTT
TRBD1 . TRBJ1-1 TRBV2 CASSLRQGIEAFF TGTGCCAGCAGTTTACGACAGGGTATAGAAGCTTTCTTT
. . TRBJ1-1 TRBV5-4 CASRAVNTEAFF TGTGCCAGCAGGGCGGTGAACACTGAAGCTTTCTTT
TRBD1 . TRBJ2-7 TRBV6-5 CASSPLDRHSYEQYF TGTGCCAGCAGCCCACTGGACAGGCATTCCTACGAGCAGTACTTC
TRBD1 . TRBJ1-2 TRBV7-9 CASSGPTGVDGYTF TGTGCCAGCAGCGGGCCTACAGGGGTAGACGGCTACACCTTC
TRBD2 . TRBJ2-7 TRBV5-1 CASKALATSYEQYF TGCGCCAGCAAAGCACTAGCGACTTCCTACGAGCAGTACTTC
. few TRBJ2-2 TRBV7-8 CASSRRRDVNTGELFF TGTGCCAGCAGCCGTAGGAGGGATGTGAACACCGGGGAGCTGTTTTTT
. . TRBJ1-1 TRBV28 CASSFAPVGVGAEAFF TGTGCCAGCAGTTTCGCCCCTGTAGGTGTAGGCGCTGAAGCTTTCTTT
. . TRBJ1-4 TRBV6-6 CASSLDFNEKLFF TGTGCCAGCAGTCTGGACTTTAATGAAAAACTGTTTTTT
. . TRBJ2-3 TRBV7-8 CASSLGLASDTQYF TGTGCCAGCAGCTTAGGTCTAGCATCGGATACGCAGTATTTT
. . TRBJ2-5 TRBV2 CASRPGGQETQYF TGTGCCAGCAGGCCCGGGGGCCAAGAGACCCAGTACTTC
TRBD2 . TRBJ2-7 TRBV18 CASSPGTTYEQYF TGTGCCAGCTCACCAGGGACTACGTACGAGCAGTACTTC
TRBD2 . TRBJ2-1 TRBV30 CAWREGLAGVNEQFF TGTGCCTGGAGGGAGGGACTAGCGGGCGTAAATGAGCAGTTCTTC
. . TRBJ2-3 TRBV6-5 CASSLASTDTQYF TGTGCCAGCAGTCTTGCCAGCACAGATACGCAGTATTTT
. . TRBJ2-5 TRBV5-1 CASADRQLEETQYF TGCGCCAGCGCGGACCGTCAGCTTGAAGAGACCCAGTACTTC
. . TRBJ2-3 TRBV29-1 CSVDRQSSTDTQYF TGCAGCGTTGACCGGCAGTCTAGCACAGATACGCAGTATTTT
. few TRBJ1-6 TRBV6-5 CASSYMNSPLHF TGTGCCAGCAGTTATATGAATTCACCCCTCCACTTT
TRBD2 . TRBJ2-7 TRBV7-2 CASSRHKTFSSGTIYEQYF TGTGCCAGCAGCCGACACAAAACTTTTTCTAGCGGGACTATCTACGAGCAGTACTTC
. . TRBJ1-5 TRBV7-2 CASSLVGIGNQPQHF TGTGCCAGCAGCTTAGTGGGGATCGGCAATCAGCCCCAGCATTTT
. once TRBJ2-1 TRBV30 CAWSAGPRLVQFF TGTGCCTGGAGTGCCGGCCCCCGGCTCGTGCAGTTCTTC
. . TRBJ1-6 TRBV7-9 CASSLGAHSPLHF TGTGCCAGCAGCTTAGGGGCCCATTCACCCCTCCACTTT
. few TRBJ1-1 TRBV30 CAWSGGIEAFF TGTGCCTGGAGTGGGGGAATCGAAGCTTTCTTT
TRBD1 . TRBJ1-1 TRBV5-6 CASSLGGTGVKTEAFF TGTGCCAGCAGCTTGGGGGGCACAGGGGTAAAGACTGAAGCTTTCTTT
TRBD1 . TRBJ1-5 TRBV6-5 CASRPDRGNNQPQHF TGTGCCAGCAGACCCGACAGGGGGAACAATCAGCCCCAGCATTTT
TRBD1 . TRBJ1-1 TRBV27 CASPRTGAMNTEAFF TGTGCCAGCCCCCGGACAGGCGCTATGAACACTGAAGCTTTCTTT
. once TRBJ2-1 TRBV5-1 CASSFYGLASNYNEQFF TGCGCCAGCAGCTTCTACGGGCTGGCCTCGAATTACAATGAGCAGTTCTTC
. few TRBJ1-1 TRBV6-4 CASSATGNTEAFF TGTGCCAGCAGTGCGACGGGAAACACTGAAGCTTTCTTT